This TCR beta chain was recorded in a study of blood T cell repertoires in COVID-19. Here immunoSEQ multiplex PCR was the method, and the copy in TCRdb shows in-frame clones only, minus some. The sample lists 300,000 to 450,000 clones, more than 80% occurring once. Germline V lookup: CDR1 SNHLY, CDR2 FYNNEI. This CDR3 has 14 amino acids. Trimming shortened V by 8 bases and J by 4 bases, and 15 bases separated the two germline ends. Sequenced material: peripheral blood. The clonotype comes from a woman aged 25 to 39 with COVID-19, enrolled during active disease. The rearrangement joins TRBV2 to TRBJ1-5; D remains unclear. CDR3: CASQAADLNQPQHF. For the CDR3, the DNA is TGTGCCAGCCAAGCCGCGGATTTGAATCAGCCCCAGCATTTT.